This T cell receptor beta chain is from a study of cytomegalovirus exposure and HLA in healthy donors. For the study at large: An early release of data contained 70 million to 95 million unique TCRs, which came from HLA-typed donors. Findings and limits, study-wide: Across donors, most TCRs were seen rarely, yet some public ones were widespread. An analysis done earlier found most TCR beta V segments productive about 87% or about 30% of the time.

Primers for the PCR totalled 60 Vbeta and 13 Jbeta. The protocol was immunoSEQ multiplex PCR, while the TCRdb copy is restricted to in-frame clones and leaves out a portion. The sample carries approximately 110,000 clones, about 81% recorded once. The V gene's germline CDR1 is LGHNA and CDR2 YSLEER. V was clipped by 0 bases and J by 8 bases, with 11 bases between them. There are 14 residues in the CDR3. In regard to this clone: The antigen is not known.

This TCR came from a woman aged 25 to 39 in good health and CMV-seronegative. Specimen: PBMCs. This chain joins TRBV4-3 and TRBJ2-1; maybe TRBD1 (5 bases). This chain's CDR3 is CASSQDRQGYEQFF. Written as DNA, the CDR3 is TGCGCCAGCAGCCAAGATAGGCAGGGATATGAGCAGTTCTTC.